This is a list of T cell receptor beta chains from one sample in a study of CD8 T cells in Susac syndrome. TCRdb re-derived calls from the immunoSEQ multiplex PCR reads in MiXCR, one entry per CDR3 protein. The table shows 130,000 or so distinct CDR3 sequences, with 85% to 95% occurring only once. Sequencing was performed on CD8+ T cells from PBMCs. These TCRs come from a human donor with Susac syndrome. Both conserved end residues are part of each CDR3. The D gene is left open where the match is weak. Part of the rows lack a size; the others show once, few, many or a class for expanded clones.

V gene: TRBV11-2
J gene: TRBJ1-1
clone size: .
D gene: .
CDR3 DNA: TGTGCCAGCAGCTTTGCAGGTTTAACCACTGAAGCTTTCTTT
CDR3 protein: CASSFAGLTTEAFF

V gene: TRBV27
J gene: TRBJ2-6
clone size: .
D gene: .
CDR3 DNA: TGTGCCAGCAGCAAGATCTCTGGGGCCAACGTCCTGACTTTC
CDR3 protein: CASSKISGANVLTF

V gene: TRBV11-2
J gene: TRBJ2-1
clone size: .
D gene: TRBD1
CDR3 DNA: TGTGCCAGCAGCTTAGGCTCAGGGGGCCCCTACAATGAGCAGTTCTTC
CDR3 protein: CASSLGSGGPYNEQFF

V gene: TRBV27
J gene: TRBJ2-2
clone size: .
D gene: TRBD1
CDR3 DNA: TGTGCCAGCAGCCCCGGGACAGGGGTCGCCGGGGAGCTGTTTTTT
CDR3 protein: CASSPGTGVAGELFF

V gene: TRBV25-1
J gene: TRBJ1-3
clone size: .
D gene: TRBD1
CDR3 DNA: TGTGCCAGCAGGCAGGGGGCCAGCTCTGGAAACACCATATATTTT
CDR3 protein: CASRQGASSGNTIYF

V gene: TRBV19
J gene: TRBJ1-2
clone size: .
D gene: TRBD1
CDR3 DNA: TGTGCCAGTATCCCGGACAGGGCCTATGGCTACACCTTC
CDR3 protein: CASIPDRAYGYTF

V gene: TRBV5-6
J gene: TRBJ1-4
clone size: .
D gene: .
CDR3 DNA: TGTGCCAGCAGCGGCGAGGGGGATGAAAAACTGTTTTTT
CDR3 protein: CASSGEGDEKLFF

V gene: TRBV4-1
J gene: TRBJ2-5
clone size: .
D gene: TRBD2
CDR3 DNA: TGCGCCAGCAGCCTGCGGGAGAACCAAGAGACCCAGTACTTC
CDR3 protein: CASSLRENQETQYF

V gene: TRBV25-1
J gene: TRBJ1-1
clone size: .
D gene: .
CDR3 DNA: TGTGCCAGCAGTGCCACATTTGAAGCTTTCTTT
CDR3 protein: CASSATFEAFF

V gene: TRBV29-1
J gene: TRBJ2-7
clone size: .
D gene: TRBD1
CDR3 DNA: TGCAGCGTTCTCTCGGGACAGATCTACGAGCAGTACTTC
CDR3 protein: CSVLSGQIYEQYF

V gene: TRBV4-1
J gene: TRBJ2-7
clone size: .
D gene: .
CDR3 DNA: TGCGCCAGCAGCCAAGGAACAGGGGGGGACGAGCAGTACTTC
CDR3 protein: CASSQGTGGDEQYF

V gene: TRBV27
J gene: TRBJ1-2
clone size: .
D gene: .
CDR3 DNA: TGTGCCAGCAGTTTGAGGGGCGGCTATGGCTACACCTTC
CDR3 protein: CASSLRGGYGYTF

V gene: TRBV7-2
J gene: TRBJ2-5
clone size: once
D gene: TRBD2
CDR3 DNA: TGTGCCAGCAGCCCCAGCGGGGGGGCAGCGTTAGAGACCCAGTACTTC
CDR3 protein: CASSPSGGAALETQYF

V gene: TRBV4-3
J gene: TRBJ1-1
clone size: .
D gene: TRBD1
CDR3 DNA: TGCGCCAGCAGCCCCCAGGGGGCCTCCCCTAGGGCTGAAGCTTTCTTT
CDR3 protein: CASSPQGASPRAEAFF

V gene: TRBV3-1
J gene: TRBJ2-7
clone size: .
D gene: .
CDR3 DNA: TGTGCCAGCAGCCAAGAGAACCTTCGAGGCTCCTACGAGCAGTACTTC
CDR3 protein: CASSQENLRGSYEQYF

V gene: TRBV29-1
J gene: TRBJ2-7
clone size: .
D gene: .
CDR3 DNA: TGCAGCGTTGAAGATATGGCCGCCGAGCAGTACTTC
CDR3 protein: CSVEDMAAEQYF

V gene: TRBV29-1
J gene: TRBJ2-7
clone size: .
D gene: TRBD2
CDR3 DNA: TGCAGCGTTGGCCTAGCGGGGCACGAGCAGTACTTC
CDR3 protein: CSVGLAGHEQYF

V gene: TRBV27
J gene: TRBJ1-6
clone size: .
D gene: .
CDR3 DNA: TGTGCCAGCAGTTTAGTAGGGAGTAATTCACCCCTCCACTTT
CDR3 protein: CASSLVGSNSPLHF

V gene: TRBV21-1
J gene: TRBJ1-5
clone size: .
D gene: .
CDR3 DNA: TGTGCCAGCAGCACTAAGACTCAGGTTAGCAATCAGCCCCAGCATTTT
CDR3 protein: CASSTKTQVSNQPQHF

V gene: TRBV3-1
J gene: TRBJ1-2
clone size: .
D gene: .
CDR3 DNA: TGTGCCAGCAGCCAGGGGGTACGCTACACCTTC
CDR3 protein: CASSQGVRYTF

V gene: TRBV4-2
J gene: TRBJ2-2
clone size: once
D gene: .
CDR3 DNA: TGTGCCAGCAGCCAAGAAGGGGTATGGGGGAACACCGGGGAGCTGTTTTTT
CDR3 protein: CASSQEGVWGNTGELFF

V gene: TRBV4-1
J gene: TRBJ2-5
clone size: .
D gene: .
CDR3 DNA: TGCGCCAGCAGCCAAGATGGACAGATCCAAGAGACCCAGTACTTC
CDR3 protein: CASSQDGQIQETQYF

V gene: TRBV7-9
J gene: TRBJ2-7
clone size: .
D gene: .
CDR3 DNA: TGTGCCAGCAGCTCGGGGCGGACGGCAGAGCAGTACTTC
CDR3 protein: CASSSGRTAEQYF

V gene: TRBV2
J gene: TRBJ1-5
clone size: .
D gene: .
CDR3 DNA: TGTGCCAGCAGTGATCCTGAGAGGAGTAGCAATCAGCCCCAGCATTTT
CDR3 protein: CASSDPERSSNQPQHF

V gene: TRBV12-3/TRBV12-4
J gene: TRBJ1-6
clone size: .
D gene: .
CDR3 DNA: TGTGCCAGCAGTTCCACGGAGTCACCCCTCCACTTT
CDR3 protein: CASSSTESPLHF

V gene: TRBV2
J gene: TRBJ2-1
clone size: .
D gene: TRBD2
CDR3 DNA: TGTGCCGGCTTCCAGGAGCTCGGGACTAGCGTGAATGAGCAGTTCTTC
CDR3 protein: CAGFQELGTSVNEQFF

V gene: TRBV9
J gene: TRBJ1-5
clone size: .
D gene: .
CDR3 DNA: TGTGCCAGCAGCGTAGAGGGGGGTATTGAGCCCCAGCATTTT
CDR3 protein: CASSVEGGIEPQHF

V gene: TRBV9
J gene: TRBJ2-5
clone size: .
D gene: TRBD2
CDR3 DNA: TGTGCCAGCAGCGGGGGGGGGATTCAAGAGACCCAGTACTTC
CDR3 protein: CASSGGGIQETQYF

V gene: TRBV4-1
J gene: TRBJ2-1
clone size: .
D gene: .
CDR3 DNA: TGCGCCAGCAGGCAGGGGGGCCCCTACAATGAGCAGTTCTTC
CDR3 protein: CASRQGGPYNEQFF

V gene: TRBV10-1
J gene: TRBJ2-1
clone size: .
D gene: .
CDR3 DNA: TGCGCCAGCAGTGATCCGGGTGATGAGCAGTTCTTC
CDR3 protein: CASSDPGDEQFF

V gene: TRBV9
J gene: TRBJ2-7
clone size: .
D gene: TRBD2
CDR3 DNA: TGTGCCAGCAGCGTAGGTGGCGGGGGGGCCTACGAGCAGTACTTC
CDR3 protein: CASSVGGGGAYEQYF

V gene: TRBV11-2
J gene: TRBJ1-6
clone size: .
D gene: .
CDR3 DNA: TGTGCCAGCAGCTCGGCCCCGAATTCACCCCTCCACTTT
CDR3 protein: CASSSAPNSPLHF

V gene: TRBV12-5
J gene: TRBJ2-2
clone size: .
D gene: .
CDR3 DNA: TGTGCTAGTGGTCTCCTCCTAGGACAGCTAAACACCGGGGAGCTGTTTTTT
CDR3 protein: CASGLLLGQLNTGELFF

V gene: TRBV2
J gene: TRBJ2-7
clone size: .
D gene: TRBD1
CDR3 DNA: TGTGCCAGCAGCAGGACAGGGAACTCCTACGAGCAGTACTTC
CDR3 protein: CASSRTGNSYEQYF

V gene: TRBV20-1
J gene: TRBJ2-1
clone size: .
D gene: .
CDR3 DNA: TGCAGTGCCAGGGACTCGATAAGCTCCTACAATGAGCAGTTCTTC
CDR3 protein: CSARDSISSYNEQFF

V gene: TRBV5-1
J gene: TRBJ1-2
clone size: .
D gene: .
CDR3 DNA: TGCGCCAGCAGCCCGAGCCACCGAAACTATGGCTACACCTTC
CDR3 protein: CASSPSHRNYGYTF

V gene: TRBV20-1
J gene: TRBJ1-1
clone size: .
D gene: TRBD1
CDR3 DNA: TGCAGTGCCGGCAGGGGGCCGGAGACTGAAGCTTTCTTT
CDR3 protein: CSAGRGPETEAFF

V gene: TRBV4-1
J gene: TRBJ2-7
clone size: .
D gene: .
CDR3 DNA: TGCGCCAGCAGTCACCGGGACTCGTCCTACGAGCAGTACTTC
CDR3 protein: CASSHRDSSYEQYF

V gene: TRBV7-9
J gene: TRBJ2-5
clone size: .
D gene: TRBD1
CDR3 DNA: TGTGCCAGCAGCGCCCCTCTGTCCCGGGACAGGGGTTCGGAGACCCAGTACTTC
CDR3 protein: CASSAPLSRDRGSETQYF

V gene: TRBV19
J gene: TRBJ1-5
clone size: once
D gene: .
CDR3 DNA: TGTGCCAGTAGTATAGGGACAGAACTCACGCCCCAGCATTTT
CDR3 protein: CASSIGTELTPQHF

V gene: TRBV5-6
J gene: TRBJ2-1
clone size: .
D gene: TRBD2
CDR3 DNA: TGTGCCAGCAGCTTTGGCGGGGGGAACTCCTACAATGAGCAGTTCTTC
CDR3 protein: CASSFGGGNSYNEQFF

V gene: TRBV6-5
J gene: TRBJ2-5
clone size: .
D gene: .
CDR3 DNA: TGTGCCAGCAGTTACTTTGAGAGCCAAGAGACCCAGTACTTC
CDR3 protein: CASSYFESQETQYF